This T cell receptor (beta chain) was found in a study of blood T cell repertoires in COVID-19. Study in general: COVID-19 samples collected from the United States, Italy and Spain covered acute and convalescent phases.

CDR1 is LGHNA and CDR2 is YNFKEQ in the germline V gene. The ends lost 3 bases at V and 8 bases at J; junction bases unmatched: 2. The CDR3 loop spans 14 amino acids. All enrollees were roughly 18 to 100 years old and from approximately 25 US areas. Clinical history reported by participants formed the basis on which cohorts were assigned. Authors' processing steps: It was from reference gene primer amplification that nucleated cell counts were estimated. Produced via immunoSEQ multiplex PCR; TCRdb's table is partial and in-frame only. D and trimming come from the DNA, and the V and J calls and clone size come from that table. The sample has approximately 170,000 clones; 84% are singletons.

The TCR was taken from a woman aged 50 to 65 who had recovered from COVID-19. The sample comprised PBMCs or T cells enriched from blood (not recorded which). The chain is built from TRBV4-2 and TRBJ1-6, with 9 bases lining up with TRBD1. CDR3 residues: CASSQGQGDSPLHF. The CDR3 DNA reads as TGTGCCAGCAGCCAGGGACAGGGAGATTCACCCCTCCACTTT.